This T cell receptor (beta chain) was documented in a study of T cell responses to AZD1222 COVID-19 vaccine. Turning to the study itself: Recipients boosted at about 4 weeks or about 12 weeks are pooled.

TCRdb keeps only in-frame clones here, not all; method: immunoSEQ multiplex PCR. Of 240,000 or so clones listed, approximately 95% are singletons. With respect to this clone: Its target is not known.

The study, taken as a whole, reports: Vaccine-associated CD4 TCRs spanned spike, dominant at 160-218 and 743-854. Nearly half of spike-specific TCRs reportedly target unmutated variant regions. At baseline, seropositivity was found in only 5 to 7 AZD1222 recipients.

This CDR3 is 13 amino acids long. CDR1 and CDR2 (germline): KGHSH, LQKENI. Trimming shortened V by 6 bases and J by 1 base, and 6 bases separated the two germline ends. This TCR was recovered from an adult in good health. The sequencing here drew on peripheral blood, taken on day 0 of AZD1222 vaccination. The chain combines TRBV18 with TRBJ2-2, with D maybe TRBD1 (6 bases). The CDR3 DNA is TGTGCCAGCTCGACAGGGAACACCGGGGAGCTGTTTTTT. Translating gives CASSTGNTGELFF.